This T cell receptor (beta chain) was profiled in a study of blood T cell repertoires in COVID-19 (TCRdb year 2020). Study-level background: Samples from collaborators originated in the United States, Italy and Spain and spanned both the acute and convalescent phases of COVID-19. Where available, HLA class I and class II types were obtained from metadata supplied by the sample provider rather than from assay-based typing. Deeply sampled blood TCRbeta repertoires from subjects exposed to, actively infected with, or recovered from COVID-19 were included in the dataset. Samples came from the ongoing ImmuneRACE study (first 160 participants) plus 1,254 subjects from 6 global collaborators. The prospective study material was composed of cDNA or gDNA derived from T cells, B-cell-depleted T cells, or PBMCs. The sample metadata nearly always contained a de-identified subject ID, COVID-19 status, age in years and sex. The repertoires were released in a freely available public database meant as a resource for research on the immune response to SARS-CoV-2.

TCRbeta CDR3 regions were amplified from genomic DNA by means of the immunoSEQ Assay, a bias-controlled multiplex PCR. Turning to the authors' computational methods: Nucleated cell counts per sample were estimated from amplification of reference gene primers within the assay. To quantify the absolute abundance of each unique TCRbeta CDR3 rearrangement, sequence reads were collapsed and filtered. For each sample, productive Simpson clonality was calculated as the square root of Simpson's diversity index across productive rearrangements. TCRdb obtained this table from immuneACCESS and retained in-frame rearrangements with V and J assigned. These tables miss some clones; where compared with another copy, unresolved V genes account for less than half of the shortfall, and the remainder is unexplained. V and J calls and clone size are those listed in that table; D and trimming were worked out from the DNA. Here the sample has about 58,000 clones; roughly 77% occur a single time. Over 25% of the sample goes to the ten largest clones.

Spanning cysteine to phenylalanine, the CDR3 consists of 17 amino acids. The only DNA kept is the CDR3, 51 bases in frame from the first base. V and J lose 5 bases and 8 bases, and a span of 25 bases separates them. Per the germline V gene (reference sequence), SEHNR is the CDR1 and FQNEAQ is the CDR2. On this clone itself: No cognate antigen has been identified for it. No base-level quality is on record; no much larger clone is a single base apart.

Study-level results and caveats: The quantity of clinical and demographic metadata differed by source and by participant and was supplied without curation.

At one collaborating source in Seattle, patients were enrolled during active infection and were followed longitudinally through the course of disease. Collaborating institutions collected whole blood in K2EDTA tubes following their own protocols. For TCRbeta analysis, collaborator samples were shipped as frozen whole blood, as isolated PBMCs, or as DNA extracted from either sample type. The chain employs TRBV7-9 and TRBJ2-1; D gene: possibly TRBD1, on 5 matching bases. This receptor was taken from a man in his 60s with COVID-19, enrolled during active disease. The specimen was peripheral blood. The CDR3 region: CASSPLFGEQVVHEQFF. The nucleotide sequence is TGTGCCAGCAGCCCGCTTTTTGGCGAACAGGTGGTGCATGAGCAGTTCTTC.